The present T cell receptor beta chain was sequenced within a study of quantifying T cell responses using KT2 cells listed by TCRdb under 2017. In the study overall: RNA was DNase-treated and reverse transcribed with TCR alpha and beta constant-region primers, mostly using SuperScript III. Under optimum conditions, the T4 ligation step was estimated to exceed 10% efficiency. PCR2 was run as a SYBR Green qPCR and stopped at a predetermined fluorescence threshold to avoid over-amplification.

To test the sensitivity and accuracy of the pipeline, known numbers of KT2, a T cell clone whose TCR had already been sequenced, were spiked into unfractionated PBMC. A range of KT2-to-PBMC ratios was generated by mixing KT2 cells with a fixed number of PBMC. The paper as a whole reports these results and caveats: KT2 sequences were still detected at the lowest spike-in tested, roughly one KT2 cell per 100,000 PBMC. Saturation in the detection of KT2 sequences was observed at very high KT2 spike-in numbers. This TCR sequencing study did not compare the pipeline side by side with other TCR sequencing techniques. The numbers of KT2 alpha and beta sequences increased linearly with the number of input KT2 cells across several orders of magnitude.

This clonotype was seen at least ten times. Its antigen is unknown. No qualities accompany the bases; no much larger clone lies one base away. The method was UMI-ligation and nested PCR. A single-stranded oligonucleotide bearing the Illumina SP2 sequence and a UMI was ligated to the 3' end of the cDNA with T4 RNA ligase 1. PCR1 ran 4 cycles (98°C 15 s, 69°C 30 s, 72°C 40 s); the beta primer was an equimolar mix of RC1.1 and RC1.2 covering TRBC1 and TRBC2. From PCR2 onward, TCR alpha and beta chains were processed separately, with sample indices and Illumina adaptors added. The UMI was composed of 12 random nucleotides, arranged as two hexamers separated by a spacer, and was positioned after an 8-base spacer. Sequencing was done on an Illumina MiSeq using v2 2x251 paired-end chemistry, usually with 12 samples per run. To increase diversity, 5-7% PhiX DNA was added to each sequencing library. The authors' analysis ran thus. bcl2fastq converted raw reads to FASTQ, and Demultiplexor demultiplexed the reads by dual indices. Decombinator assigned V and J genes by tag matching, allowing a single base-pair mismatch. UMIs were used by Collapsinator to correct both sequencing errors and frequency errors caused by PCR heterogeneity. CDR3Translator turned Decombinator identifiers into nucleotide sequence, translated that sequence into amino acids, and pulled out the CDR3 based on C- and N-terminal motifs. Each distinct KT2 TCR was counted as a cluster of KT2 sequences sharing one unique molecular identifier. TCRdb reran the public reads through fastp at Q25 and MiXCR, keeping productive beta chains. Entries are consolidated by CDR3 protein sequence, retaining the most common genes and DNA. TCRdb's processing, not the authors' own work, is the source of the V and J calls. Here the sample has over 40,000 distinct CDR3 sequences; around 10% occur a single time. More than 9% of the sample goes to the ten largest clones.

This TCR came from a human donor. Sequencing was performed on PBMCs spiked with cells of the T cell clone KT2.

The bases are TGCAGCGTAGGGACAGTCACAGAGTTCTTC. It translates as CSVGTVTEFF. The chain is assembled from TRBV29-1 and TRBJ2-1; 7 bases in the middle match TRBD1. Relative to germline, V is missing 6 bases and J is missing 14 bases, with 7 bases of the junction outside any gene match. Including cysteine and phenylalanine, the CDR3 has 10 amino acids. Of all the DNA, just the CDR3 is kept, 30 bases in frame from base 1. The germline V gene supplies CDR1 SQVTM and CDR2 ANQGSEA.